What follows are 8 T cell receptor beta chains derived from one specimen sequenced in a study. MiXCR was run by TCRdb on the RT-PCR reads, yielding one entry per CDR3 protein. Among hundreds of thousands of distinct CDR3 sequences listed, 11% to 15% were seen once. Sequencing was performed on memory CD4+ T cells from blood. The receptors derive from a female donor in good health, serving as a healthy control.

The V call is TRBV20-1, the J call TRBJ2-7; D not certain. Germline CDR1 and CDR2: DFQATT and SNEGSKA (reference sequence). The CDR3 spans 14 residues. Trimming stripped 3 bases from V and 0 bases from J, with 12 bases between. For the CDR3, the DNA is TGCAGTGCTAGTGGCCCCTGGGACTCCTACGAGCAGTACTTC. Translating it yields CSASGPWDSYEQYF.

This clonotype was seen more than once but under ten times. This sequence joins TRBV27 and TRBJ2-3; TRBD1 agrees at 10 bases. CDR3 size: 16 residues. The V gene's germline CDR1 is MNHEY and CDR2 SMNVEV (reference sequence). With 5 bases clipped from V and 3 bases from J, the junction kept 8 bases outside the gene matches. CDR3 bases: TGTGCCAGCAGTGATAGACAGGGGGCGCAAACAGATACGCAGTATTTT. Translated, it gives CASSDRQGAQTDTQYF.

In this sample, this clonotype turned up a few times. The V call is TRBV6-1, the J call TRBJ2-7; TRBD2 agrees at 7 bases. Germline CDR1 MNHNS, CDR2 SASEGT. Trimming took 2 bases from V and 3 from J; bases not matched to a gene: 10. The CDR3 contains 16 residues. CDR3 nucleotide sequence: TGTGCCAGCAGTGAACAAGGAGGGTTAGCGGGCTACGAGCAGTACTTC. Protein: CASSEQGGLAGYEQYF.

This clonotype was seen a handful of times. In DNA form, the CDR3 reads TGTGCCAGTAGTACAGTACAAAGATGGGACAAAAACATTCAGTACTTC. Protein: CASSTVQRWDKNIQYF. J is TRBJ2-4 and V is TRBV19; D is undetermined. This CDR3 spans 16 amino acids. Germline CDR1 and CDR2: LNHDA and SQIVND (reference sequence). Trimming stripped 4 bases from V and 3 bases from J, with 16 bases between.

This clonotype came up a few times. V gene TRBV20-1 combines with J gene TRBJ2-4; 8 positions match TRBD1. Germline V gives CDR1 DFQATT, CDR2 SNEGSKA (reference sequence). There are 12 residues in the CDR3. V was clipped by 5 bases and J by 6 bases; unmatched bases: 3. The DNA for the CDR3 is TGCAGTGCTGACAGGGGTGGAAACATTCAGTACTTC. It encodes CSADRGGNIQYF.

There are a few counts of this clonotype. The V gene is TRBV5-1, the J gene TRBJ2-3, with 11 bases fitting TRBD1. J gave up 3 bases and V 4 bases, and 4 bases lay outside the gene matches. The length of the CDR3 is 15 residues. CDR1 is SGHRS, CDR2 YFSETQ, per germline. CDR3 nucleotides: TGCGCCAGCAGCGAAAGGGACAGGGGGACAGATACGCAGTATTTT. It translates to CASSERDRGTDTQYF.

The chain has TRBV20-1 and TRBJ2-5; 7 nucleotides agree with TRBD1. The CDR3 covers 15 residues. V lost 3 bases to trimming and J lost 4 bases; unmatched junction nucleotides: 11. Germline V gene sequence: CDR1 DFQATT, CDR2 SNEGSKA (reference sequence). CDR3 nucleotides: TGCAGTGCTAGCCGACAGGGTGGGCCGGGAGAGACCCAGTACTTC. Translation: CSASRQGGPGETQYF.

This clonotype was seen many times. The V gene is TRBV5-6, the J gene TRBJ1-1; D is uncertain. Germline loops: CDR1 SGHDT, CDR2 YYEEEE. This CDR3 contains 14 residues. Deletions cut 2 bases from V and 2 bases from J, with 10 bases between. CDR3 sequence (DNA): TGTGCCAGCAGCTTCGTTCTTGTAAACACTGAAGCTTTCTTT. It translates to CASSFVLVNTEAFF. Variable domain in full (rest from reference TRBV5-6 and TRBJ1-1): DAGVTQSPTHLIKTRGQQVTLRCSPKSGHDTVSWYQQALGQGPQFIFQYYEEEERQRGNFPDRFSGHQFPNYSSELNVNALLLGDSALYLCASSFVLVNTEAFFGQGTRLTVV.